These 27 T cell receptor beta chains were all obtained from the same sample, sequenced in a study of CD8+ T cells in alopecia areata. This sample's treatment: oral pan-JAK inhibitor, 5-10 mg twice daily. Once RNA had been extracted, it was reverse transcribed into cDNA to act as the sequencing template. Measured with immunoSEQ multiplex PCR; TCRdb has only the in-frame clones, and not every one. The sample consists of under 95,000 clones, around 70% of them appearing once. The material was CD8+ T cells sorted from blood, obtained between weeks 43 and 45, from a patient treated with tofacitinib. Every receptor here comes from a human donor with alopecia areata.

The chain couples TRBV7-2 to TRBJ1-1; D perhaps matches TRBD1 (5 bases). The ends were cut back, 1 base at V and 5 bases at J, with 11 bases in the middle. CDR1 SGHTA and CDR2 FQGNSA come from the germline V gene. The CDR3 is 14 residues long. The CDR3, as DNA: TGTGCCAGCAGCTTAGGTCGGGGGGGAACTGAAGCTTTCTTT. It yields the protein CASSLGRGGTEAFF.

The gene calls are TRBV2 and TRBJ1-1; D unresolved. V was trimmed by 2 bases and J by 0 bases, leaving 7 bases between them. The CDR3 loop spans 14 amino acids. Germline V gene sequence: CDR1 SNHLY, CDR2 FYNNEI. In DNA, the CDR3 is TGTGCCAGCAGTGAACATGCGTTGAACACTGAAGCTTTCTTT. It encodes CASSEHALNTEAFF.

V gene TRBV5-1 combines with J gene TRBJ1-1; tentatively, D is TRBD1 (6 bases). V was pared by 4 bases and J by 1 base, with 11 bases between. The germline gives CDR1 SGHRS, CDR2 YFSETQ. This CDR3 is 14 amino acids long. CDR3 residues: CASSRQGRNTEAFF. Here the CDR3 DNA reads TGCGCCAGCAGCCGTCAGGGGCGGAACACTGAAGCTTTCTTT.

This clone was seen only a few times. The chain links TRBV6-5 to TRBJ2-3; D call uncertain. V was pared by 2 bases and J by 2 bases, with 5 bases between. Germline CDR1 is MNHEY and CDR2 is SVGAGI. The CDR3 contains 13 residues. In DNA, the CDR3 is TGTGCCAGCAGTTACCCCAACACAGATACGCAGTATTTT. Amino acid sequence: CASSYPNTDTQYF.

This clone was counted between two and nine times. The chain couples TRBV29-1 to TRBJ2-7, with 10 bases that match TRBD2. This CDR3 is 12 amino acids long. The germline CDR1 and CDR2 sequences are SQVTM and ANQGSEA. With 6 bases clipped from V and 5 bases from J, the junction kept 4 bases outside the gene matches. The CDR3 DNA sequence: TGCAGCGTAGCTACTAGCGGGGACGAGCAGTACTTC. As protein: CSVATSGDEQYF.

In its sample, this clone was seen a few times. This clone may be a read error of a much larger clone one base away. Other DNA sequences in the sample encode the same CDR3. The rearrangement links TRBV5-1 to TRBJ2-1; 8 bases map to TRBD2. CDR1 SGHRS and CDR2 YFSETQ come from the germline V gene. V lost 1 base, J lost 7 bases, and 4 bases stayed unmatched. CDR3 size: 14 residues. In nucleotides, the CDR3 is TGCGCCAGCAGCTTGCGGGGGGGGCCGAATGAGCAGTTCTTC. This translates into CASSLRGGPNEQFF.

The rearrangement uses TRBV6-5 and TRBJ1-2, with 8 nucleotides matching TRBD1. V was clipped by 3 bases and J by 7 bases; unmatched bases: 7. The CDR3 covers 14 residues. Germline V gene data show CDR1 as MNHEY and CDR2 as SVGAGI. In DNA, the CDR3 is TGTGCCAGCAGTTATCAGGGGGCGACGTCTGGCTACACCTTC. Its protein is CASSYQGATSGYTF.

This clone was counted only a few times. V is TRBV5-1 and J is TRBJ2-7; D not resolved. The CDR3 runs 14 residues. Germline-derived CDR1 and CDR2 are SGHRS and YFSETQ. With 0 bases removed from V and 1 base from J, the gap between germline ends came to 8 bases. Here the CDR3 DNA reads TGCGCCAGCAGCTTGGAGGCCACGTCCTACGAGCAGTACTTC. Encoded protein: CASSLEATSYEQYF. The whole variable domain, remainder taken from reference TRBV5-1 and TRBJ2-7, is KAGVTQTPRYLIKTRGQQVTLSCSPISGHRSVSWYQQTPGQGLQFLFEYFSETQRNKGNFPGRFSGRQFSNSRSEMNVSTLELGDSALYLCASSLEATSYEQYFGPGTRLTVT.

The chain is built from TRBV4-3 and TRBJ2-7; 7 positions agree with TRBD1. With 3 bases clipped from V and 2 bases from J, the junction kept 7 bases outside the gene matches. The CDR3 totals 15 residues. Looked up from germline, CDR1 is LGHNA and CDR2 is YSLEER. The CDR3 reads CASSQLWQGAYEQYF. Here the CDR3 DNA reads TGCGCCAGCAGCCAGCTCTGGCAGGGGGCCTACGAGCAGTACTTC.

In regard to this clone: Germline is not matched at one junction end, which may reflect a read error. V and J are TRBV7-9 and TRBJ2-7; D is perhaps TRBD2 (7 bases). Germline V gene data show CDR1 as SEHNR and CDR2 as FQNEAQ (reference sequence). CDR3 size: 17 residues. CDR3 in amino acids: CASRLVHREGNSYEQYF. The CDR3 bases are TGTGCCAGCAGATTAGTTCACAGGGAGGGGAACTCCTACGAGCAGTACTTC.

The rearrangement links TRBV30 to TRBJ2-7, with 9 bases lining up with TRBD1. The CDR3 has 14 residues. V dropped 0 bases and J dropped 4; count of bases not matched to a gene: 4. Germline CDR1 is GTSNPN and CDR2 is SVGIG (reference sequence). CDR3 DNA: TGTGCCTGGAGTGTAGGTGACAGGGGGTACGAGCAGTACTTC. Its translation is CAWSVGDRGYEQYF.

This chain connects TRBV6-5 to TRBJ1-4; a possible D gene is TRBD1 (6 bases). V lost 5 bases, J lost 8 bases, and 12 bases lay in between. This CDR3 spans 13 amino acids. Germline V CDR1 and CDR2: MNHEY, SVGAGI. CDR3 in DNA: TGTGCCAGCAGTGTAACCACAGGGGAAAAACTGTTTTTT. Amino acids: CASSVTTGEKLFF.

This clone was seen a handful of times. This CDR3 is CSAASTFLANYGYTF. The DNA of the CDR3 is TGCAGCGCTGCCTCGACTTTCCTGGCTAACTATGGCTACACCTTC. The genes are TRBV29-1 and TRBJ1-2; D is uncertain. CDR1 and CDR2 from the germline V gene are SQVTM and ANQGSEA. The length of the CDR3 is 15 residues. V lost 7 bases and J 0 bases, leaving 18 bases between the germline ends.

CDR3 DNA sequence: TGCGCCAGCAGTCAGGGGGCGAACACTGAAGCTTTCTTT. Protein: CASSQGANTEAFF. The J gene is TRBJ1-1, the V gene TRBV10-2, with TRBD1 matching over 8 bases. The junction had 0 bases not matched to a gene; V was cut back by 5 bases and J by 1 base. CDR3 length: 13 amino acids. Germline CDR1 is WSHSY and CDR2 is SAAADI.

CDR3 residues: CASRSGGSRTDTQYF. CDR3 in DNA: TGTGCCAGCCGAAGCGGGGGTTCTAGAACAGATACGCAGTATTTT. The chain recombines TRBV25-1 with TRBJ2-3; 8 nucleotides agree with TRBD2. V lost 8 bases to trimming and J lost 3 bases; unmatched junction nucleotides: 10. The CDR3 length is 15 residues. The V gene's germline CDR1 is MGHDK and CDR2 SYGVNS.

The rearrangement uses TRBV30 and TRBJ2-1, with D tentatively TRBD1 or TRBD2 (5 bases each). Trimming removed 5 bases from V and 3 bases from J, with 14 bases in between. The CDR3 is made up of 14 amino acids. Germline CDR1 GTSNPN, CDR2 SVGIG (reference sequence). CDR3 DNA sequence: TGTGCCTGGCAATTCCGGGGCAGCTACAATGAGCAGTTCTTC. This gives the protein CAWQFRGSYNEQFF.

This clone was recorded only once. The chain is built from TRBV5-1 and TRBJ2-2, with D possibly being TRBD1 (6 bases). V was shortened by 7 bases and J by 1 base, with 14 bases between the two germline ends. This CDR3 is 15 amino acids long. Per germline, CDR1 SGHRS and CDR2 YFSETQ. The CDR3: CASAPGHKNTGELFF. The CDR3 DNA reads TGCGCCAGCGCCCCGGGACACAAGAACACCGGGGAGCTGTTTTTT.

This chain links TRBV13 with TRBJ1-1; D is perhaps TRBD1 (6 bases). Germline V gene lookup returns CDR1 PRHDT and CDR2 FYEKMQ (reference sequence). The CDR3 has 12 amino acids. V lost 5 bases and J lost 7, with 11 bases in between. CDR3 in amino acids: CASSRTVLEAFF. CDR3 coding DNA: TGTGCCAGCAGCCGGACAGTTCTTGAAGCTTTCTTT.

The chain couples TRBV7-2 to TRBJ2-7; 8 nucleotides agree with TRBD2. The CDR3 is made up of 14 amino acids. The J segment lost 3 bases and the V segment lost 5 bases, leaving 6 bases of the junction unmatched. Germline V gene lookup returns CDR1 SGHTA and CDR2 FQGNSA. The CDR3 loop reads CASSPQGLVYEQYF. The CDR3 DNA reads as TGTGCCAGCAGCCCCCAGGGACTAGTCTACGAGCAGTACTTC.

CDR3 nucleotides: TGTGCCAGCAGCGTAGGGACAGCTAGCACAGATACGCAGTATTTT. It codes for CASSVGTASTDTQYF. The chain recombines TRBV9 with TRBJ2-3; TRBD1 might be the D (6 bases). CDR1 SGDLS and CDR2 YYNGEE come from the germline V gene. V lost 0 bases and J 0 bases, leaving 8 bases between the germline ends. This CDR3 region has 15 residues.

The CDR3 DNA is TGTGCCAGTAGTATAGACCCCATGGATACGCAGTATTTT. Translation: CASSIDPMDTQYF. The chain is built from TRBV19 and TRBJ2-3; unclear D gene. The CDR3 is made up of 13 amino acids. With 0 bases removed from V and 6 bases from J, the gap between germline ends came to 7 bases. CDR1 and CDR2 from the germline V gene are LNHDA and SQIVND (reference sequence).

The chain has TRBV27 and TRBJ2-1, with a tentative D call TRBD2 (7 bases). Germline values: CDR1 MNHEY, CDR2 SMNVEV (reference sequence). This CDR3 has 14 residues. Trimming pared 8 bases from V and 2 bases from J, leaving 13 bases between. The CDR3 loop reads CASSGGGPYNEQFF. The CDR3 nucleotides read TGTGCCAGCTCTGGGGGGGGCCCCTACAATGAGCAGTTCTTC.

The chain combines TRBV9 with TRBJ2-1; 11 bases fit TRBD1. The CDR3 sequence is 15 residues long. After removal of 3 bases from V and 6 bases from J, the junction contained 5 bases not matched to a gene. Germline CDR1 and CDR2: SGDLS and YYNGEE. Here the CDR3 DNA reads TGTGCCAGCAGCGCCTCGGGACAGGGGGTCAATGAGCAGTTCTTC. Its protein is CASSASGQGVNEQFF.

The DNA for the CDR3 is TGCGCCAGCAGGGCGGGGACGGAGAACACTGAAGCTTTCTTT. Translating gives CASRAGTENTEAFF. This chain uses TRBV5-1 with TRBJ1-1; D is perhaps TRBD1 (5 bases). The germline V and J ends were trimmed by 5 bases and 1 base, with 12 bases remaining between them. The CDR3 length is 14 residues. CDR1 SGHRS and CDR2 YFSETQ come from the germline V gene.

The chain couples TRBV2 to TRBJ2-2, with TRBD2 matching 8 bases. Trimming at V came to 8 bases and at J to 0 bases, leaving 2 bases not matched to a gene. Germline V CDR1 and CDR2: SNHLY, FYNNEI. This CDR3 region has 14 residues. CDR3 nucleotides: TGTGCCAGCGGGACTAGTGCGAACACCGGGGAGCTGTTTTTT. Protein sequence: CASGTSANTGELFF.

The V gene is TRBV29-1, the J gene TRBJ1-2, with a weak D call TRBD1 (6 bases). Trimming took 4 bases from V and 4 from J, leaving 7 bases between them. The CDR3 totals 11 residues. Looked up from germline, CDR1 is SQVTM and CDR2 is ANQGSEA. The CDR3 bases are TGCAGCGTTGTGGACAGCTATGGCTACACCTTC. Translating it yields CSVVDSYGYTF. Filled out from reference TRBV29-1 and TRBJ1-2, the complete variable domain reads SAVISQKPSRDICQRGTSLTIQCQVDSQVTMMFWYRQQPGQSLTLIATANQGSEATYESGFVIDKFPISRPNLTFSTLTVSNMSPEDSSIYLCSVVDSYGYTFGSGTRLTVV.

The chain couples TRBV30 to TRBJ2-1; TRBD1 or TRBD2 may be the D gene (5 bases each). Between the trimmed V and J ends, which lost 0 bases and 7 bases, there was a span of 13 bases. The CDR3 is made up of 14 amino acids. Looked up from germline, CDR1 is GTSNPN and CDR2 is SVGIG (reference sequence). DNA for the CDR3: TGTGCCTGGAGTGTGGGGGTCAGAGGGAATGAGCAGTTCTTC. Amino acids: CAWSVGVRGNEQFF.